Listed below are T cell receptor beta chains from one sample, sequenced in a study of cytomegalovirus exposure and HLA in healthy donors. TCRdb's table, derived via immunoSEQ multiplex PCR, lists solely in-frame clones and lacks some. The sample records 150,000 to 200,000 clones, about 85% being singletons. Material for sequencing was PBMCs. These receptor sequences come from a man aged 25 to 45 in good health and CMV-seropositive. The CDR3 runs from the conserved cysteine through the conserved F or W. D genes are given only for firm matches. Expanded clones get a size class; other rows say once, few or many, or leave the size out.

>TRBJ2-1|TRBD2|TRBV15|-
CATSRDGGTRNEQFF
TGTGCCACCAGCAGAGACGGGGGGACCCGAAATGAGCAGTTCTTC
>TRBJ2-7|TRBD2|TRBV7-9|-
CSSSLFGGGSAYEQYF
TGTTCCAGCAGCTTATTCGGAGGCGGGAGCGCCTACGAGCAGTACTTC
>TRBJ2-5|-|TRBV19|once
CASSITGETQYF
TGTGCCAGTAGTATTACGGGGGAGACCCAGTACTTC
>TRBJ1-1|TRBD1|TRBV18|few
CASSRQGGEAFF
TGTGCCAGCTCTCGACAGGGAGGTGAAGCTTTCTTT
>TRBJ1-2|-|TRBV6-1|once
CASSLRGRDYGYTF
TGTGCCAGCTCACTAAGGGGGAGGGACTATGGCTACACCTTC
>TRBJ2-3|TRBD2|TRBV4-1|-
CASSQFASGPTDTQYF
TGCGCCAGCAGCCAATTTGCTAGCGGGCCCACAGATACGCAGTATTTT
>TRBJ2-3|TRBD2|TRBV5-1|-
CASSLAVPSTDTQYF
TGCGCCAGCAGCCTAGCGGTCCCTAGCACAGATACGCAGTATTTT
>TRBJ2-3|-|TRBV18|-
CASSPLDRQVRMDTQYF
TGTGCCAGCTCACCTTTAGACCGACAGGTCCGAATGGATACGCAGTATTTT
>TRBJ2-3|-|TRBV19|once
CATTGGRSSTDTQYF
TGTGCCACCACCGGGGGGCGGTCTAGCACAGATACGCAGTATTTT
>TRBJ2-1|-|TRBV30|-
CAWFSGISSYNEQFF
TGTGCCTGGTTCTCCGGGATAAGCTCCTACAATGAGCAGTTCTTC
>TRBJ2-7|TRBD2|TRBV18|-
CASSGSGRDYYEQYF
TGTGCCAGCTCGGGTAGCGGGAGGGACTACTACGAGCAGTACTTC
>TRBJ2-7|TRBD2|TRBV5-1|once
CASSLGGGGYEQYF
TGCGCCAGCAGCTTGGGGGGCGGGGGCTACGAGCAGTACTTC
>TRBJ2-7|-|TRBV4-3|-
CASSQDTFSPYEQYF
TGCGCCAGCAGCCAAGATACCTTTTCCCCCTACGAGCAGTACTTC
>TRBJ2-7|TRBD1|TRBV7-9|-
CSSRYPGQGRYEQYF
TGTTCCAGCCGATATCCGGGACAGGGTCGGTACGAGCAGTACTTC
>TRBJ2-1|-|TRBV2|-
CASSEGEGGEQFF
TGTGCCAGCAGTGAAGGTGAGGGAGGCGAGCAGTTCTTC
>TRBJ2-5|TRBD1|TRBV11-2|-
CASSYQGGNTLQYF
TGTGCCAGCAGCTACCAAGGGGGCAATACACTCCAGTACTTC
>TRBJ2-1|TRBD2|TRBV5-1|-
CASTGGGWAGDEQFF
TGCGCCAGCACGGGCGGGGGATGGGCGGGGGATGAGCAGTTCTTC
>TRBJ1-5|-|TRBV30|-
CAWSTDSRTNQPQHF
TGTGCCTGGAGTACGGACAGCCGGACCAATCAGCCCCAGCATTTT
>TRBJ2-2|TRBD1|TRBV7-7|-
CASSPRGQGAAGELFF
TGTGCTAGCAGTCCGCGGGGACAGGGGGCGGCCGGGGAGCTGTTTTTT
>TRBJ2-1|-|TRBV7-2|-
CASSPVAVWHEQFF
TGTGCCAGCAGCCCAGTAGCGGTTTGGCATGAGCAGTTCTTC
>TRBJ1-3|-|TRBV6-6|-
CASSYSTSSGNTIYF
TGTGCCAGCAGTTACTCCACCAGCTCTGGAAACACCATATATTTT
>TRBJ1-6|-|TRBV6-1|-
CASSEFEDYSPLHF
TGTGCCAGCAGTGAATTTGAGGATTACTCACCCCTCCACTTT
>TRBJ2-1|TRBD2|TRBV6-6|-
CASRYLAGENNEQFF
TGTGCCAGCAGATACCTAGCGGGAGAAAACAATGAGCAGTTCTTC
>TRBJ2-1|TRBD2|TRBV7-9|-
CASSFRREGHEQFF
TGTGCCAGCAGCTTTAGGAGGGAGGGGCATGAGCAGTTCTTC
>TRBJ1-2|-|TRBV6-1|-
CAHSRGGQGSGYTF
TGTGCCCACAGCAGGGGTGGGCAGGGGAGCGGCTACACCTTC
>TRBJ2-1|TRBD2|TRBV6-1|-
CASNSLAGINEQFF
TGTGCCAGCAATTCCCTAGCGGGGATCAATGAGCAGTTCTTC
>TRBJ2-1|TRBD2|TRBV13|-
CASSSGLAGVVYEQFF
TGTGCCAGCAGCTCCGGACTAGCGGGAGTGGTCTATGAGCAGTTCTTC
>TRBJ2-6|TRBD1|TRBV4-1|-
CASSQDYETGVWISGANVLTF
TGCGCCAGCAGCCAAGATTATGAGACAGGGGTTTGGATCTCTGGGGCCAACGTCCTGACTTTC
>TRBJ2-7|TRBD1|TRBV4-1|once
CASSPWDREGEQYF
TGCGCCAGCAGCCCATGGGACAGGGAGGGCGAGCAGTACTTC